The present TCR beta chain was sequenced within a study of blood T cell repertoires in COVID-19. Clones were read by immunoSEQ multiplex PCR, and TCRdb kept only the in-frame ones, dropping some. The sample has tens of thousands of clones, approximately 89% seen once. This CDR3 contains 15 residues. Trimming removed 1 base from V and 2 bases from J, with 8 bases in between. Germline V gene lookup returns CDR1 SGHAT and CDR2 FQNNGV. This sequence joins TRBV11-2 and TRBJ2-2, with D perhaps matching TRBD2 (5 bases). Sequencing used peripheral blood. The TCR was taken from a human donor in a cohort sampled during active COVID-19. The CDR3 DNA sequence: TGTGCCAGCAGCTTAGCTAGCCGTAACACCGGGGAGCTGTTTTTT. Amino acids: CASSLASRNTGELFF.